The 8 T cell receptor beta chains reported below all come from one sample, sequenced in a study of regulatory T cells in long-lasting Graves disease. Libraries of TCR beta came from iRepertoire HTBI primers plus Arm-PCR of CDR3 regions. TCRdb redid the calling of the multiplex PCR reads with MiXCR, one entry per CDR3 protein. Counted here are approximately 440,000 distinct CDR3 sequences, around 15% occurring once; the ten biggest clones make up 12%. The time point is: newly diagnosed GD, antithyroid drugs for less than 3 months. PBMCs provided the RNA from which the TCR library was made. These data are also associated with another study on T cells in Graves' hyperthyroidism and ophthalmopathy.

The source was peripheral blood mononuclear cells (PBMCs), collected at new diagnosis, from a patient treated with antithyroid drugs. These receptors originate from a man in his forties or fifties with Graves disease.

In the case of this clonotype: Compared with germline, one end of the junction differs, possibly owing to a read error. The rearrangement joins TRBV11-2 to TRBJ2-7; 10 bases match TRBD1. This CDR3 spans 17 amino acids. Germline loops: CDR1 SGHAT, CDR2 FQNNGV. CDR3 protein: CVSSPRVLGQGDSEQYF. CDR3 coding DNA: TGTGTCAGCAGCCCCAGAGTCTTAGGACAGGGGGATTCGGAGCAGTACTTC. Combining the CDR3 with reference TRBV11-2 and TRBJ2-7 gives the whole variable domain EAGVAQSPRYKIIEKRQSVAFWCNPISGHATLYWYQQILGQGPKLLIQFQNNGVVDDSQLPKDRFSAERLKGVDSTLKIQPAKLEDSAVYLCVSSPRVLGQGDSEQYFGPGTRLTVT.

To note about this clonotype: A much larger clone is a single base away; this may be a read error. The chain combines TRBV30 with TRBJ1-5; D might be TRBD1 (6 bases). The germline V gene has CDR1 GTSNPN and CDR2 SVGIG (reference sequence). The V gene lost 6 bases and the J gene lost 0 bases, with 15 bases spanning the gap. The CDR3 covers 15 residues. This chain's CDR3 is CACWGAPGSNQPQHF. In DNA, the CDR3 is TGTGCCTGCTGGGGGGCCCCGGGTAGCAATCAGCCCCAGCATTTT.

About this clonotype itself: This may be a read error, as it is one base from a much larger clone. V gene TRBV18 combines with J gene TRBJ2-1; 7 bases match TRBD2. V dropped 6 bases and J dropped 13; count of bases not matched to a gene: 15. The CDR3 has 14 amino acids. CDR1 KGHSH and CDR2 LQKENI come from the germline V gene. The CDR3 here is CASSGGSGWETQFF. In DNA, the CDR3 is TGTGCCAGCTCGGGCGGGAGCGGATGGGAGACCCAGTTCTTC. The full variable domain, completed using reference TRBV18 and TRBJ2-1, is NAGVMQNPRHLVRRRGQEARLRCSPMKGHSHVYWYRQLPEEGLKFMVYLQKENIIDESGMPKERFSAEFPKEGPSILRIQQVVRGDSAAYFCASSGGSGWETQFFGPGTRLTVL.

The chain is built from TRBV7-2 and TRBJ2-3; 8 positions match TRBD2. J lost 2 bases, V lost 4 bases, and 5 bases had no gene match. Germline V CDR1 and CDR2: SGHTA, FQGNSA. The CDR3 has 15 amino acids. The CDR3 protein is CASSYGLANTDTQYF. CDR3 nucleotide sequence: TGTGCCAGCAGCTATGGACTAGCAAACACAGATACGCAGTATTTT.

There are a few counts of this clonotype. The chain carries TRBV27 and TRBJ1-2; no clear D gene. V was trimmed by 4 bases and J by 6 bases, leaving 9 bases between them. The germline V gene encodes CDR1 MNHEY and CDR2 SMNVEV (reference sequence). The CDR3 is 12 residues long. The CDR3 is CASSSRRNGYTF. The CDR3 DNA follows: TGTGCCAGCAGTTCTCGACGGAATGGCTACACCTTC.

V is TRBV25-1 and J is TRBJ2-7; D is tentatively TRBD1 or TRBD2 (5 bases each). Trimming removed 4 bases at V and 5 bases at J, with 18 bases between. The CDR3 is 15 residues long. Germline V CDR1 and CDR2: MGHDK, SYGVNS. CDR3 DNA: TGTGCCAGCAGTGCACCCTGGGGGATGCCGGACGAGCAGTACTTC. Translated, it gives CASSAPWGMPDEQYF.

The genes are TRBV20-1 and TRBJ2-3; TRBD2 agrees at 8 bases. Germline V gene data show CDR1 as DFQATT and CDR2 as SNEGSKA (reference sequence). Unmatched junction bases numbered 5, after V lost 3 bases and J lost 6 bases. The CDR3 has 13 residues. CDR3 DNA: TGCAGTGCTAGTGTTTTAGCGGGGGATACGCAGTATTTT. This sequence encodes CSASVLAGDTQYF.

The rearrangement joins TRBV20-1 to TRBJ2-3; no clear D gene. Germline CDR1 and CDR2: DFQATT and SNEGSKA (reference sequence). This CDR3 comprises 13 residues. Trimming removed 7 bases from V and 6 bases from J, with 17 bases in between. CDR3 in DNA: TGCAGTGGGGTCTATCAATCTGCCGATACGCAGTATTTT. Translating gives CSGVYQSADTQYF.